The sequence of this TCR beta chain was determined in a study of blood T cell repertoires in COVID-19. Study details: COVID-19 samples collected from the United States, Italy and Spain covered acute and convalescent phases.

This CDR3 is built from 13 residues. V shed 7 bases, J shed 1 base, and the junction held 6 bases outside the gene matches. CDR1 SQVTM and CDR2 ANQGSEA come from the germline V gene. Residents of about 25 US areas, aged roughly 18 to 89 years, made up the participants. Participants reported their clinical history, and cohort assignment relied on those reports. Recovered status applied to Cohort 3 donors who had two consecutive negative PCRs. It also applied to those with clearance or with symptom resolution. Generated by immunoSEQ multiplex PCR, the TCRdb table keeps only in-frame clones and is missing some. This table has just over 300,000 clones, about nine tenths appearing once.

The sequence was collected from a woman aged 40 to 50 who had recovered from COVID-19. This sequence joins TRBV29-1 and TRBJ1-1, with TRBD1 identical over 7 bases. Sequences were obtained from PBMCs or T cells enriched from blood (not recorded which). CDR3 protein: CSGQGFSNTEAFF. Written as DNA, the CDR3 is TGCAGCGGACAGGGATTTTCGAACACTGAAGCTTTCTTT.